This T cell receptor beta chain originates from a study of T cell responses to AZD1222 COVID-19 vaccine. General observations from the study: Clonal diversity was possibly underestimated; the donors were predominantly white British and more often female. Reportedly, nearly half the spike-specific TCRs target unmutated variant regions. Dominant CD4 TCR responses targeted spike regions 160-218 and 743-854.

V was clipped by 0 bases and J by 5 bases, with 7 bases between them. Germline V gives CDR1 LGHDT, CDR2 YNNKEL (reference sequence). The CDR3 totals 13 residues. Some clones are missing from TCRdb's copy, which holds only in-frame ones; the method was immunoSEQ multiplex PCR. Of some 180,000 clones in the sample, roughly 92% were seen once. This clone was observed once. Its antigen is not known. The sample here was peripheral blood, taken on day 0 of AZD1222 vaccination. The genes are TRBV3-1 (or the pseudogene TRBV3-2) and TRBJ1-1; no definite D call. This clonotype was sampled from an adult in good health. This CDR3 is CASSQDIRTEAFF. CDR3 nucleotide sequence: TGTGCCAGCAGCCAAGATATCCGGACTGAAGCTTTCTTT.